The present T cell receptor beta chain was sequenced within a study of Ad26.COV2.S vaccination and SARS-CoV-2 variants. Study in general: Trial arm assignment for the donor was COV1001 Ad26.COV2.S. Dosing was one shot or two shots 56 days apart. The study's findings and limits: Whether participants received vaccine or placebo, their non-spike TCR breadth was similar.

As for treatment: some 20 received Ad26.COV2.S at low or high dose, single or two shots; 5 received placebo; per-sample allocation not given. Sampling was performed 63 days after the first vaccine or placebo injection. Trimming at V came to 6 bases and at J to 7 bases, leaving 8 bases not matched to a gene. There are 14 residues in the CDR3. Method: immunoSEQ multiplex PCR; TCRdb's copy keeps in-frame clones and lacks some. Seen here are 250,000 to 300,000 clones, approximately 87% observed once, and the top ten hold under 4%. With regard to this clone: Antigen unknown.

The receptor was isolated from a person between 18 and 59 years old who received the Ad26.COV2.S COVID-19 vaccine or a placebo. The material was peripheral blood, obtained in a trial of Ad26.COV2.S vaccine versus placebo. This rearrangement joins TRBV23-1 to TRBJ2-1; 8 bases line up with TRBD1. TRBV23-1 is treated as an ORF (open reading frame) with a function not yet certain. CDR3 DNA: TGCGCCAGCAGGCCGACAGGGGCCGGGAATGAGCAGTTCTTC. Protein product: CASRPTGAGNEQFF.